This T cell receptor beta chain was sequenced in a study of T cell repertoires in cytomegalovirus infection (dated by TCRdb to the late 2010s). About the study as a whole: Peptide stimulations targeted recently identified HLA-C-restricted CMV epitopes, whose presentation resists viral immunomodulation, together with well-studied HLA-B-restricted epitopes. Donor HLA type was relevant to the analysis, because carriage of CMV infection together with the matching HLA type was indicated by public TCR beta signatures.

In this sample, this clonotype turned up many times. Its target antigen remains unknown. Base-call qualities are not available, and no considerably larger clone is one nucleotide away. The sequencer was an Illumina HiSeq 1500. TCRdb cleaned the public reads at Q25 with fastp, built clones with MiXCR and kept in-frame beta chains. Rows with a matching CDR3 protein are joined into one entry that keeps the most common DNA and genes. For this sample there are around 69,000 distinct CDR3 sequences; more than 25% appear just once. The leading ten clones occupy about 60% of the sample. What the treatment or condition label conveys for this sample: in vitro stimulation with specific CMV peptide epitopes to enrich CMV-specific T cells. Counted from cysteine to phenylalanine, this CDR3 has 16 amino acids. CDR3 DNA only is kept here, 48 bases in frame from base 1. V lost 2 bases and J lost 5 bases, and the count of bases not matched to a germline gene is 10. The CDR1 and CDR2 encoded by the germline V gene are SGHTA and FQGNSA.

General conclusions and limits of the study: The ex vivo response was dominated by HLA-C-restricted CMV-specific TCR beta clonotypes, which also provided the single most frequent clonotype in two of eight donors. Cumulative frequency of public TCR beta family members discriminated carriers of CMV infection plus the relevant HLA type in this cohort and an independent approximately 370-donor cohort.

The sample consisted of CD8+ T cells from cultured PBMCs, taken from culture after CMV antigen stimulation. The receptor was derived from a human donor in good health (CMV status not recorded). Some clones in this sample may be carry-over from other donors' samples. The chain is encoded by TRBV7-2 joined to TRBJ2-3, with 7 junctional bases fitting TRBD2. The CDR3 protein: CASSLRAGVYEDTQYF. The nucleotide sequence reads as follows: TGTGCCAGCAGCTTAAGGGCGGGAGTGTATGAAGATACGCAGTATTTT.